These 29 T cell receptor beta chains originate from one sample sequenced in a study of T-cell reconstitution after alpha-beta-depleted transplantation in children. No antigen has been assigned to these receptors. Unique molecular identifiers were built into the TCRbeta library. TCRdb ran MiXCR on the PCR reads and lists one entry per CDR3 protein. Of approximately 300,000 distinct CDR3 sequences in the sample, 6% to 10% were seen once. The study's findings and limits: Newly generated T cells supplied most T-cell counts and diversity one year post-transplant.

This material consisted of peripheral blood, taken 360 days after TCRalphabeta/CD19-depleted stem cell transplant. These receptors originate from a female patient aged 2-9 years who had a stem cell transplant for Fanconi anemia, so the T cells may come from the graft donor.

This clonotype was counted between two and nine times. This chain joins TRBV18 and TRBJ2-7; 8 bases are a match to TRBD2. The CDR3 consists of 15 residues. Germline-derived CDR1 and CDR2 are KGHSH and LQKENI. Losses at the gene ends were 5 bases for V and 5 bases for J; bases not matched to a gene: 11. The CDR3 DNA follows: TGTGCCAGCTCAAAACCGGGGGGGCGCTTGGACGAGCAGTACTTC. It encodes CASSKPGGRLDEQYF. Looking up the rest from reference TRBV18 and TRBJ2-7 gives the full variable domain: NAGVMQNPRHLVRRRGQEARLRCSPMKGHSHVYWYRQLPEEGLKFMVYLQKENIIDESGMPKERFSAEFPKEGPSILRIQQVVRGDSAAYFCASSKPGGRLDEQYFGPGTRLTVT.

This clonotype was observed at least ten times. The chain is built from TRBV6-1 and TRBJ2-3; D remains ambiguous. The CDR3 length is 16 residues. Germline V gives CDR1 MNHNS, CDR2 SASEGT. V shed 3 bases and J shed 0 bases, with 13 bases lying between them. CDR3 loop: CASSDKNSFSTDTQYF. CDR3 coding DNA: TGTGCCAGCAGTGATAAAAACAGTTTCAGCACAGATACGCAGTATTTT.

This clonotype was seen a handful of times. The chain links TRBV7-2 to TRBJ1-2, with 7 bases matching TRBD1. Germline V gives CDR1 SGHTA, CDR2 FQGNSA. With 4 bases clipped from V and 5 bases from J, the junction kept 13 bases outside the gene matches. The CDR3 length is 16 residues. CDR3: CASSSPDRPNGYGYTF. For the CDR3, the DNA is TGTGCCAGCAGCTCGCCGGACAGGCCCAACGGATATGGCTACACCTTC. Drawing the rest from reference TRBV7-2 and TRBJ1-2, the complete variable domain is GAGVSQSPSNKVTEKGKDVELRCDPISGHTALYWYRQSLGQGLEFLIYFQGNSAPDKSGLPSDRFSAERTGGSVSTLTIQRTQQEDSAVYLCASSSPDRPNGYGYTFGSGTRLTVV.

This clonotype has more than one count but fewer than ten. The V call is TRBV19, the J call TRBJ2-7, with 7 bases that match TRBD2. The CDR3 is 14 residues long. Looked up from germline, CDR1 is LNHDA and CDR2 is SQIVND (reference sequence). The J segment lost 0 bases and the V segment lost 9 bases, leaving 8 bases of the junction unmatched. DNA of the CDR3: TGTGCCAGCTCCCAGGGAGGGACCTCCTACGAGCAGTACTTC. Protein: CASSQGGTSYEQYF.

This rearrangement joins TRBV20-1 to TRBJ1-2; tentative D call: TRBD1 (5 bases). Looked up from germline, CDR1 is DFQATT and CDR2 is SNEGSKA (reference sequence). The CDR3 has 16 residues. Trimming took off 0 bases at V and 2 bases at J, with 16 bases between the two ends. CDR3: CSARDPGKGLNYGYTF. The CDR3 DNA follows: TGCAGTGCTAGAGATCCAGGGAAAGGATTGAACTATGGCTACACCTTC.

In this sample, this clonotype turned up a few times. CDR3 DNA: TGTGCCACGGGGATCTCCTACGAGCAGTACTTC. It specifies CATGISYEQYF. The chain joins TRBV6-2 or TRBV6-3 to TRBJ2-7; D possibly corresponds to TRBD2 (5 bases). Germline assignment: CDR1 MNHEY and CDR2 SVGEGT. The CDR3 covers 11 residues. The V end was cut by 10 bases, the J end by 0 bases, with 7 bases between.

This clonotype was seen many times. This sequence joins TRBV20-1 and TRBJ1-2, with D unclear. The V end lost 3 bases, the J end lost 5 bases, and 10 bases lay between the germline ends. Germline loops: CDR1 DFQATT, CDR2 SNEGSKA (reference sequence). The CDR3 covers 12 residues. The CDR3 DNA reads TGCAGTGCTAGTATATCCTCTTATGGCTACACCTTC. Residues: CSASISSYGYTF.

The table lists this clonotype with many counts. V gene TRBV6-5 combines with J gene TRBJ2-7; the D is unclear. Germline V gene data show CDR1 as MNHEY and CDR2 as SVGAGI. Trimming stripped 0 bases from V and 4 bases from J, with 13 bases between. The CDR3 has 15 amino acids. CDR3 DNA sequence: TGTGCCAGCAGTTACTCCCAAAGCCCGACTTACGAGCAGTACTTC. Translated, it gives CASSYSQSPTYEQYF.

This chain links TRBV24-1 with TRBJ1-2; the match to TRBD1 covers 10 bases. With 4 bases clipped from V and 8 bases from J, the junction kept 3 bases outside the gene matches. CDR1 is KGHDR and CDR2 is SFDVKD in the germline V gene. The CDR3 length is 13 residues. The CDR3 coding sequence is TGTGCCACCAGTGAGCCGACAGGGGGCGGCTACACCTTC. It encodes CATSEPTGGGYTF.

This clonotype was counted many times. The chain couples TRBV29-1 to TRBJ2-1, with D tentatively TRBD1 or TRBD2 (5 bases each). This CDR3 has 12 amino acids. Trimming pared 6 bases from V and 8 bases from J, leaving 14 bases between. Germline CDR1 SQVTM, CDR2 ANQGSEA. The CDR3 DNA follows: TGCAGCGTGGCCTATCTGGGGGATGAGCAGTTCTTC. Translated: CSVAYLGDEQFF.

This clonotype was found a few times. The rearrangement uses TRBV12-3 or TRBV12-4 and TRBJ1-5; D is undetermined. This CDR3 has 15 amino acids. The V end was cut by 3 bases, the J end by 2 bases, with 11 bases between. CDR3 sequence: CASSFAHTRNQPQHF. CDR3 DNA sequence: TGTGCCAGCAGTTTTGCGCATACGCGCAATCAGCCCCAGCATTTT.

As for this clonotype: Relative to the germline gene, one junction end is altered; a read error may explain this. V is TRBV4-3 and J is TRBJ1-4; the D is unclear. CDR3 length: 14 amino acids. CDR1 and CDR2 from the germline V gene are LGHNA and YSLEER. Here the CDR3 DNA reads TGCTCCAGCAGCCAAGGACGGACGTATGAAAAACTGTTTTTT. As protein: CSSSQGRTYEKLFF.

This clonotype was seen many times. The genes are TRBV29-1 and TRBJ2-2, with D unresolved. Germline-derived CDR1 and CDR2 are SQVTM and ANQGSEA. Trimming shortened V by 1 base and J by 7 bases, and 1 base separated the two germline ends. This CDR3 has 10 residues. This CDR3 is CSVEVGELFF. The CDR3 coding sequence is TGCAGCGTTGAAGTCGGGGAGCTGTTTTTT.

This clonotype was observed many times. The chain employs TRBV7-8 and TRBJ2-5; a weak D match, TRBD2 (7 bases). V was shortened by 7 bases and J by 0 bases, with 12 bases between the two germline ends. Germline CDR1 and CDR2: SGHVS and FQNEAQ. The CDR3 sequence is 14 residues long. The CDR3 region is CASNLGGDQETQYF. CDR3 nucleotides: TGTGCCAGCAACCTAGGGGGGGACCAAGAGACCCAGTACTTC.

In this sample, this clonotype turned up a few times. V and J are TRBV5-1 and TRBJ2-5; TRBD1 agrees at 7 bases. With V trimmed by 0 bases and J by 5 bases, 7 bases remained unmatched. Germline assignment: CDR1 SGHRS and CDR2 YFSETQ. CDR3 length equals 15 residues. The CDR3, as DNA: TGCGCCAGCAGCTTGGCCGTACAGGGGCCTGAGACCCAGTACTTC. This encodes CASSLAVQGPETQYF.

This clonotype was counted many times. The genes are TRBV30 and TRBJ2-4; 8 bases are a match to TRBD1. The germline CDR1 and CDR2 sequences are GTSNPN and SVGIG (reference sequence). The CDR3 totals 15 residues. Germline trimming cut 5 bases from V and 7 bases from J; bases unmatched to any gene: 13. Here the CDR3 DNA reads TGTGCCTGGGGCCCTTTCCAGGGGGCATGGAACATTCAGTACTTC. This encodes CAWGPFQGAWNIQYF.

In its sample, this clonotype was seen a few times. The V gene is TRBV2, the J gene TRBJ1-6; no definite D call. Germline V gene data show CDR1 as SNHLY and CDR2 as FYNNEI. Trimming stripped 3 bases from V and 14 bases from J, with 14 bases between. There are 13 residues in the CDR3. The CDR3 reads CASSETYLGALHF. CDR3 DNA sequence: TGTGCCAGCAGTGAGACGTACCTTGGGGCCCTCCACTTT. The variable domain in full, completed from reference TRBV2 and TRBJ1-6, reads EPEVTQTPSHQVTQMGQEVILRCVPISNHLYFYWYRQILGQKVEFLVSFYNNEISEKSEIFDDQFSVERPDGSNFTLKIRSTKLEDSAMYFCASSETYLGALHFGNGTRLTVT.

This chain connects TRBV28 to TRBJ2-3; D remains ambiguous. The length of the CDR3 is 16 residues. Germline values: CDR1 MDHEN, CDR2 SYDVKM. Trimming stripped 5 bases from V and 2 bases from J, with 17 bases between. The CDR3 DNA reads TGTGCCAGCAGTACACTGATAGTCTGGGACACAGATACGCAGTATTTT. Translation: CASSTLIVWDTDTQYF.

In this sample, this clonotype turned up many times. CDR3 region: CASGRLDTEAFF. In DNA, the CDR3 is TGTGCCAGCGGACGACTTGACACTGAAGCTTTCTTT. The gene calls are TRBV6-5 and TRBJ1-1; no reliable D call. The germline V gene has CDR1 MNHEY and CDR2 SVGAGI. This CDR3 is built from 12 residues. The germline V and J ends were trimmed by 8 bases and 3 bases, with 10 bases remaining between them.

CDR3 DNA: TGTGCCAGTAGTAAATCTCTAATTGACCTAGATAGCAATCAGCCCCAGCATTTT. Its protein is CASSKSLIDLDSNQPQHF. V and J are TRBV19 and TRBJ1-5; D gene ambiguous. Trimming removed 4 bases at V and 0 bases at J, with 19 bases between. Germline-derived CDR1 and CDR2 are LNHDA and SQIVND (reference sequence). This CDR3 has 18 amino acids. Drawing the rest from reference TRBV19 and TRBJ1-5, the complete variable domain is DGGITQSPKYLFRKEGQNVTLSCEQNLNHDAMYWYRQDPGQGLRLIYYSQIVNDFQKGDIAEGYSVSREKKESFPLTVTSAQKNPTAFYLCASSKSLIDLDSNQPQHFGDGTRLSIL.

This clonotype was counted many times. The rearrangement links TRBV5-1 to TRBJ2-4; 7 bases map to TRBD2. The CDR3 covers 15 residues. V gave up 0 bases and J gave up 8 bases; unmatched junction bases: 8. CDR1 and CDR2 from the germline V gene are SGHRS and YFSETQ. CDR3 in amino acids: CASSLAITGGDIQYF. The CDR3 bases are TGCGCCAGCAGCTTGGCCATTACGGGGGGAGACATTCAGTACTTC.

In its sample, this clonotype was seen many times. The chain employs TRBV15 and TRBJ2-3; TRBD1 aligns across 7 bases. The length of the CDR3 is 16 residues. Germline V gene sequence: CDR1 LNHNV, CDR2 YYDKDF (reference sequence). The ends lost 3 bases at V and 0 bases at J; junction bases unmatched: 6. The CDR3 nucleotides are TGTGCCACCAGCAGTTTAAGGGACAGTAGCACAGATACGCAGTATTTT. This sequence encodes CATSSLRDSSTDTQYF.

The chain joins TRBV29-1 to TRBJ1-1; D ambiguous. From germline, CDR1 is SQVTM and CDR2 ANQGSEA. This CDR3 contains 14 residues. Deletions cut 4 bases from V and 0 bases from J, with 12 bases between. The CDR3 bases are TGCAGCGTTGGGAGGAACGTTTTGAACACTGAAGCTTTCTTT. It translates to CSVGRNVLNTEAFF.

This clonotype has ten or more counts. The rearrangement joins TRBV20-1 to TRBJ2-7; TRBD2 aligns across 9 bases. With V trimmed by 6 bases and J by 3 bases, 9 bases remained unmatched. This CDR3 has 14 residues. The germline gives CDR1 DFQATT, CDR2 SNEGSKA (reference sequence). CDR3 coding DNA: TGCAGTGCACCTCGGGCTAGCGGGATCTACGAGCAGTACTTC. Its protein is CSAPRASGIYEQYF.

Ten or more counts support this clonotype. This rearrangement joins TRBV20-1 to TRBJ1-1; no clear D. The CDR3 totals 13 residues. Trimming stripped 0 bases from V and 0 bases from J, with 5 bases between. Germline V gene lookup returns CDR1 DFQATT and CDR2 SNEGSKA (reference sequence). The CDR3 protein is CSARDIMNTEAFF. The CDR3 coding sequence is TGCAGTGCTAGAGATATAATGAACACTGAAGCTTTCTTT.

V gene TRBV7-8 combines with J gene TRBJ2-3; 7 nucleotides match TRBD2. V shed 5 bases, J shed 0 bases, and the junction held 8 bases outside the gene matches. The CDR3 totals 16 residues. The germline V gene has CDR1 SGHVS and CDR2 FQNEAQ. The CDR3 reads CASSPLGGRSTDTQYF. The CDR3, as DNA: TGTGCCAGCAGCCCACTCGGGGGGAGGAGCACAGATACGCAGTATTTT.

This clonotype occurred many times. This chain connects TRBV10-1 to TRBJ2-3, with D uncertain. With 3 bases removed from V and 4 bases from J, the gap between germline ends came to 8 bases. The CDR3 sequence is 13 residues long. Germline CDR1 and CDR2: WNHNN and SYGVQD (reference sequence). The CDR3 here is CASSDRYSDTQYF. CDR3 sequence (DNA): TGCGCCAGCAGTGATCGTTACTCAGATACGCAGTATTTT.

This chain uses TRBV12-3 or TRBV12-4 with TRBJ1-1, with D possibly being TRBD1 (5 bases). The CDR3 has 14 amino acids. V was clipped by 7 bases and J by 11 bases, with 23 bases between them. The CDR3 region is CASTITPHSPGAFF. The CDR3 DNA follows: TGTGCCAGCACCATAACCCCCCACTCCCCAGGGGCTTTCTTT.

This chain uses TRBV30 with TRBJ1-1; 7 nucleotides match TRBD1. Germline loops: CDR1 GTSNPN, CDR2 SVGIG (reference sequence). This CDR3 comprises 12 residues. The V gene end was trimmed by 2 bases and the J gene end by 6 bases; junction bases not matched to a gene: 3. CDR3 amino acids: CAWSHRGSEAFF. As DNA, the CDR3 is TGTGCCTGGAGTCACAGGGGATCTGAAGCTTTCTTT.